This T cell receptor (beta chain) was sequenced in a study of CD8 T cells in ankylosing spondylitis. For TCR beta, libraries came from quantitative 5'-RACE with molecular barcodes. TCRdb reprocessed the 5' RACE reads with MiXCR, giving one entry per CDR3 protein. Among about 510,000 distinct CDR3 sequences listed, approximately 5% were seen once. Regarding the study as a whole: Disease-linked clones were reportedly significantly enriched in matched ankylosing spondylitis synovial fluid. Prior work had noted some motif variants in reactive arthritis blood and synovial fluid. Within ankylosing spondylitis blood, a TCR beta motif made up of eight highly homologous variants appeared to be characteristic.

Germline V gene lookup returns CDR1 SGHTA and CDR2 FQGNSA. Deletions cut 1 base from V and 0 bases from J, with 9 bases between. The CDR3 extends over 16 amino acids. In this sample, this clonotype turned up many times. Its target is unknown. The chain uses TRBV7-2 and TRBJ1-4; D is uncertain. The source material was blood, either unsorted or a sorted T cell fraction (not recorded which). The origin of this receptor is a male donor with ankylosing spondylitis. The CDR3 loop reads CASSLVGPATNEKLFF. The DNA for the CDR3 is TGTGCCAGCAGCTTAGTAGGGCCAGCAACTAATGAAAAACTGTTTTTT.